The clone carrying this TCR beta chain has ten or more counts. The antigen remains unidentified. The record originates from a study of T-cell reconstitution after alpha-beta-depleted transplantation in children. Study-wide points: Alpha-beta T cells about two months after transplant reportedly derived from several hundred expanded graft clones. Recipient T cells and thymic progenitors that survived gave rise to the high TCRbeta diversity observed at day 60 in some patients. The authors attributed T-cell counts and diversity one year after transplant mostly to newly produced T cells.

The CDR3 loop spans 15 amino acids. Germline V gene data show CDR1 as MGHRA and CDR2 as YSYEKL. Germline trimming cut 4 bases from V and 0 bases from J; bases unmatched to any gene: 0. Unique molecular identifiers were incorporated when the TCRbeta library was constructed. One entry per CDR3 protein results from TCRdb running MiXCR on the PCR reads. The top ten clones hold about 13% of a sample with about 150,000 distinct CDR3 sequences, 11% of them seen once. The specimen comprised PBMCs, sampled before TCRalphabeta/CD19-depleted stem cell transplant. This receptor was identified in a boy aged 2 to 10 with acute myeloid leukemia, due to receive a stem cell transplant. The rearrangement links TRBV4-1 to TRBJ2-2; 9 bases are shared with TRBD1. CDR3 sequence reads: CASSRQGANTGELFF. CDR3 nucleotides: TGCGCCAGCAGCCGACAGGGGGCGAACACCGGGGAGCTGTTTTTT.